The 9 T cell receptor beta chains in this list originate from one sample, sequenced in a study of Graves' ophthalmopathy and Graves' hyperthyroidism. TCR beta CDR3 amplification used RNA transcripts. RT-PCR in the first round used HTBI primers; a second-round multiplex PCR followed. Each CDR3 protein gets one entry after TCRdb re-called the multiplex PCR reads with MiXCR. Among some 390,000 distinct CDR3 sequences listed, around 19% were seen once. Sequences were obtained from peripheral blood. These receptors all stem from a woman aged 18 to 35 with Graves' ophthalmopathy.

This clonotype was observed many times. V gene TRBV12-3 or TRBV12-4 combines with J gene TRBJ2-7; D tentatively fits TRBD1 or TRBD2 (6 bases each). There are 15 residues in the CDR3. Trimming left V 3 bases short and J 4 bases short, with 16 bases between. This CDR3 is CASSFGGGTQYEQYF. The CDR3 DNA reads as TGTGCCAGCAGTTTTGGAGGGGGGACCCAATACGAGCAGTACTTC.

V and J are TRBV12-3 or TRBV12-4 and TRBJ1-6; TRBD1 is a possible D gene (5 bases). The length of the CDR3 is 14 residues. Trimming cost V 3 bases and J 8 bases, with 11 bases left between them. The CDR3 DNA follows: TGTGCCAGCAGTTTGCAGGGTAACGATTCACCCCTCCACTTT. It yields the protein CASSLQGNDSPLHF.

The chain has TRBV28 and TRBJ1-2; no firm D call. CDR1 is MDHEN and CDR2 is SYDVKM in the germline V gene. Trimming removed 2 bases at V and 2 bases at J, with 15 bases between. The CDR3 consists of 16 residues. The CDR3 DNA reads as TGTGCCAGCAGTTTAGACCGGGAAACCGGGAACTATGGCTACACCTTC. The encoded protein is CASSLDRETGNYGYTF.

This clonotype has a count of ten or more. The genes are TRBV27 and TRBJ2-2; no clear D gene. V was trimmed by 5 bases and J by 1 base, leaving 11 bases between them. From germline, CDR1 is MNHEY and CDR2 SMNVEV (reference sequence). The CDR3 runs 15 residues. This chain's CDR3 is CASSPTGQNTGELFF. For the CDR3, the DNA is TGTGCCAGCAGTCCTACGGGTCAGAACACCGGGGAGCTGTTTTTT.

This clonotype came up many times. The V call is TRBV28, the J call TRBJ1-2, with a tentative D call TRBD1 (5 bases). CDR1 and CDR2 from the germline V gene are MDHEN and SYDVKM. This CDR3 spans 13 amino acids. With 5 bases removed from V and 9 bases from J, the gap between germline ends came to 16 bases. The CDR3 is CASSRGLERRYTF. Here the CDR3 DNA reads TGTGCCAGCAGTCGGGGACTAGAGCGGCGCTACACCTTC.

This clonotype was found many times. The rearrangement links TRBV30 to TRBJ1-1; the match to TRBD1 covers 8 bases. Germline CDR1 GTSNPN, CDR2 SVGIG (reference sequence). This CDR3 contains 14 residues. With 8 bases clipped from V and 5 bases from J, the junction kept 13 bases outside the gene matches. This CDR3 is CAEGGRGPFTEAFF. The CDR3 bases are TGTGCCGAGGGGGGCAGGGGGCCCTTTACTGAAGCTTTCTTT.

This clonotype was picked up many times. V gene TRBV19 combines with J gene TRBJ1-2, with D unclear. Germline V gene sequence: CDR1 LNHDA, CDR2 SQIVND (reference sequence). Trimming took 4 bases from V and 0 from J, leaving 9 bases between them. The CDR3 is 14 amino acids. The CDR3 sequence is CASSRAAPNYGYTF. For the CDR3, the DNA is TGTGCCAGTAGTAGGGCAGCCCCTAACTATGGCTACACCTTC.

In its sample, this clonotype was seen a few times. The CDR3 DNA reads TGTGCCAGCAGCTTAGTATGGGGGTCTGAAGCTTTCTTT. Its translation is CASSLVWGSEAFF. The V and J genes are TRBV11-2 and TRBJ1-1; tentative D call: TRBD1 (5 bases). Germline V gene lookup returns CDR1 SGHAT and CDR2 FQNNGV. The CDR3 covers 13 residues. Trimming shortened V by 1 base and J by 6 bases, and 9 bases separated the two germline ends.

This clonotype was recorded at least ten times. J is TRBJ2-7 and V is TRBV30; 9 bases are a match to TRBD1. The V and J ends lost 4 bases and 5 bases, in that order; junction bases with no gene match: 9. The CDR3 totals 14 residues. CDR1 and CDR2 from the germline V gene are GTSNPN and SVGIG (reference sequence). The CDR3 reads CAWNQQGALHEQYF. The CDR3 nucleotides are TGTGCCTGGAACCAACAGGGGGCCCTCCACGAGCAGTACTTC.